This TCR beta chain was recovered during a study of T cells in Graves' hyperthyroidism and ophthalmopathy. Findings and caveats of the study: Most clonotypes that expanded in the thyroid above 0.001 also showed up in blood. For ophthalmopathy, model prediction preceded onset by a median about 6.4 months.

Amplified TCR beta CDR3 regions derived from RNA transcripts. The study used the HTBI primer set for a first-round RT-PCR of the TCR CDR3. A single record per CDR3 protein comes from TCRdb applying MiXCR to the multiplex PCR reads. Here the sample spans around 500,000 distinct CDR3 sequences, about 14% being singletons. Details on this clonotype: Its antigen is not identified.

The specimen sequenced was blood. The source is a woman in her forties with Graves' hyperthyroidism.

The CDR3 region has the DNA TGTGCCAGCAGTGAAACGGGACTAGTAGGGACCGGGGAGCTGTTTTTT. It is translated as CASSETGLVGTGELFF. V usage is TRBV3-1 and J usage is TRBJ2-2; TRBD2 matches at 8 bases. Germline V CDR1 and CDR2: LGHDT, YNNKEL (reference sequence). This CDR3 is built from 16 residues. J gave up 5 bases and V 6 bases, and 11 bases lay outside the gene matches.